A selection of T cell receptor beta chains follows, all from one sample in a study of memory CD4+ T cells and cytomegalovirus serostatus. Sequencing used immunoSEQ multiplex PCR; TCRdb keeps in-frame clones, though not all of them. Among 50,000 to 65,000 clones, about four fifths were seen once, and the ten largest hold less than 2.5%. The sample was memory CD4+ T cells from blood. These receptors originate from an adult in good health and CMV-seropositive. The CDR3 runs from the conserved cysteine through the conserved F or W. Fields, in order: J gene, D gene, clone size, V gene, CDR3 DNA, CDR3 protein. A D gene is named only where the DNA matches it firmly. Rows may omit the clone size; those that give it use once, few, many or a size class.

>TRBJ2-3|.|once|TRBV7-2
TGTGCCAGCAGCTCCCTAAGGACTAAAAGCACAGATACGCAGTATTTT
CASSSLRTKSTDTQYF
>TRBJ1-1|.|.|TRBV14
TGTGCCAGCAGCCCCCTACTTGACAGTGAAGCTTTCTTT
CASSPLLDSEAFF
>TRBJ2-7|.|once|TRBV19
TGTGCCAGTAGTATGGGTGGAGGAAGGATCTACGAGCAGTACTTC
CASSMGGGRIYEQYF
>TRBJ1-2|.|.|TRBV18
TGTGCCAGCTCACCACTAAGGGAGGACGGCTACACCTTC
CASSPLREDGYTF
>TRBJ2-2|.|once|TRBV7-2
TGTGCCAGCAGCTTAGTAGGCGGGAACTTGGCCGGGGAGCTGTTTTTT
CASSLVGGNLAGELFF
>TRBJ2-7|TRBD1|.|TRBV5-1
TGCGCCAGCAGCCCGGGGACAGGTCCCCTTCCCTACGAGCAGTACTTC
CASSPGTGPLPYEQYF
>TRBJ1-1|TRBD1|.|TRBV5-1
TGCGCCAGCAGCTCCCGGACAGGGAACACTGAAGCTTTCTTT
CASSSRTGNTEAFF
>TRBJ1-1|TRBD1|.|TRBV29-1
TGCAGCGTTGGGGACAGGGATGCTTTCTTT
CSVGDRDAFF
>TRBJ2-3|TRBD1|.|TRBV11-3
TGTGCCAGCAGCCCCGGAGGACAGGGGAATACGCAGTATTTT
CASSPGGQGNTQYF
>TRBJ2-3|.|.|TRBV4-3
TGCGCCAGCAGCCAAGATCAAGAGACGAGCACAGATACGCAGTATTTT
CASSQDQETSTDTQYF
>TRBJ2-2|.|few|TRBV7-2
TGTGCCAGCAGCTTTCGTCCTAGGGGCGGGGAGCTGTTTTTT
CASSFRPRGGELFF
>TRBJ1-2|TRBD1|.|TRBV6-5
TGTGCCAGCAGTTACGGAGTAGGGACAGGGCCTTATGGCTACACCTTC
CASSYGVGTGPYGYTF
>TRBJ2-6|.|.|TRBV6-5
TGTGCCAGCAGCTTTACACTATCTGGGGCCAACGTCCTGACTTTC
CASSFTLSGANVLTF
>TRBJ2-1|.|.|TRBV28
TGTGCCAGCAACCCCACAGGGATCTTTTACAATGAGCAGTTCTTC
CASNPTGIFYNEQFF
>TRBJ1-5|TRBD1|few|TRBV28
TGTGCCAGCAGTTTTACAGGGGCCTTCAATCAGCCCCAGCATTTT
CASSFTGAFNQPQHF
>TRBJ1-2|TRBD1|.|TRBV4-3
TGCGCCAGCAGCCAAGATCTTGGGGAGGGGGCTTTTTTCTATGGCTACACCTTC
CASSQDLGEGAFFYGYTF
>TRBJ2-6|.|.|TRBV15
TGTGCCACCAGCAGAGAGAAGGGATGGGGGTCTGGGGCCAACGTCCTGACTTTC
CATSREKGWGSGANVLTF
>TRBJ2-7|TRBD1|once|TRBV18
TGTGCCAGCTCATTTCGACAGGGGACCTACGAGCAGTACTTC
CASSFRQGTYEQYF
>TRBJ2-7|TRBD2|.|TRBV29-1
TGCAGCGTTGAAGATGGGAGTAGCGGGAGCGACGAGCAGTACTTC
CSVEDGSSGSDEQYF
>TRBJ1-4|.|.|TRBV18
TGTGCCAGCTCACCAGGGGGCTTTAATGAAAAACTGTTTTTT
CASSPGGFNEKLFF
>TRBJ1-2|.|once|TRBV2
TGTGCCAGCTCGAGGATCCCTCCCCTCATGGGCTACACCTTC
CASSRIPPLMGYTF
>TRBJ2-5|TRBD2|.|TRBV10-1
TGCGCCAGCAGTGAGAGTCTAGCGGTAGAGACCCAGTACTTC
CASSESLAVETQYF
>TRBJ2-7|.|.|TRBV4-2
TGTGCCAGCAGCCTTACAGGGTCCTACGAGCAGTACTTC
CASSLTGSYEQYF